This T cell receptor (beta chain) emerged from a study of CD8 T cells in ankylosing spondylitis. General observations from the study: Reported data indicate significant enrichment of disease-linked clones within matched ankylosing spondylitis synovial fluid. Within peripheral blood, clones linked to disease were CD8+ and relatively rare. Existing reports had already noted some motif variants in reactive arthritis synovial fluid and blood. Roughly eight highly homologous variants made up a TCR beta motif that seemed to typify ankylosing spondylitis blood.

This clonotype appeared many times. Its antigen is unknown. TCRdb re-derived calls from the 5' RACE reads in MiXCR, one entry per CDR3 protein. The sample carries some 140,000 distinct CDR3 sequences, roughly 6.6% recorded once. The CDR3 runs 18 residues. From germline, CDR1 is MDHEN and CDR2 SYDVKM. V gave up 6 bases and J gave up 4 bases; unmatched junction bases: 13. Sequenced input: blood, either unsorted or a sorted T cell fraction (not recorded which). The TCR was taken from a female donor with ankylosing spondylitis or in good health (not recorded which). The chain uses TRBV28 and TRBJ2-2; 11 bases agree with TRBD1. CDR3 region: CASRDGQGALTVTGELFF. The CDR3 nucleotides read TGTGCCAGCAGGGATGGACAGGGGGCGTTGACGGTCACCGGGGAGCTGTTTTTT. Using reference TRBV28 and TRBJ2-2 for the parts outside the CDR3, the full variable domain is DVKVTQSSRYLVKRTGEKVFLECVQDMDHENMFWYRQDPGLGLRLIYFSYDVKMKEKGDIPEGYSVSREKKERFSLILESASTNQTSMYLCASRDGQGALTVTGELFFGEGSRLTVL.